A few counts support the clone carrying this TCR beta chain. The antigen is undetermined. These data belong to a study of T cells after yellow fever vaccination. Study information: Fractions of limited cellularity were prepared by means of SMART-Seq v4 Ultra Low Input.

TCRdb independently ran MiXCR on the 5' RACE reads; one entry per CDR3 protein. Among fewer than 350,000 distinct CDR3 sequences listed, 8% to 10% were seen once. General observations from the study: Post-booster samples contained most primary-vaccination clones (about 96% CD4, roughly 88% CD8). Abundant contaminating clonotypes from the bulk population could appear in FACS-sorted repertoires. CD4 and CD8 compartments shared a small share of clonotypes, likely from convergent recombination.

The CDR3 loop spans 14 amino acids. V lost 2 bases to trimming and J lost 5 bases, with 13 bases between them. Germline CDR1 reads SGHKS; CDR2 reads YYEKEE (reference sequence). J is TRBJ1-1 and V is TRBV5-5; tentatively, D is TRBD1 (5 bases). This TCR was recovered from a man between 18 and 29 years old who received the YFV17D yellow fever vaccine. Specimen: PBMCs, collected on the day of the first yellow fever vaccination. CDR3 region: CASSFGAHGTEAFF. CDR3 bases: TGTGCCAGCAGCTTCGGGGCGCATGGGACTGAAGCTTTCTTT.